Listed below are T cell receptor beta chains from one sample, sequenced in a study of shared clonotypes between healthy human individuals. Sequenced by immunoSEQ multiplex PCR; TCRdb stores in-frame clones only, minus some. The sample shows almost 750,000 clones, roughly 72% of them seen only once. Sequencing was done on a sample of memory CD4+ T cells sorted from blood. The source of these receptors is a woman aged 25 to 39 in good health. The CDR3 runs from the conserved cysteine through the conserved F or W. A D gene is named only where the DNA matches it firmly. The size of a clone is reported for some rows only, either as once, few or many, or as a class for expanded clones.

d_call: TRBD2; v_call: TRBV27; clone_size: NA; j_call: TRBJ2-5; cdr3_aa: CASSLGTSWDQTQYF; cdr3_nt: TGTGCCAGCAGTTTAGGGACTAGCTGGGACCAGACCCAGTACTTC
d_call: NA; v_call: TRBV2; clone_size: NA; j_call: TRBJ2-1; cdr3_aa: CASSEWQGSYNEQFF; cdr3_nt: TGTGCCAGCAGTGAGTGGCAGGGGTCTTACAATGAGCAGTTCTTC
d_call: NA; v_call: TRBV27; clone_size: NA; j_call: TRBJ2-3; cdr3_aa: CASSPGRAGDTQYF; cdr3_nt: TGTGCCAGCAGCCCCGGCAGGGCTGGAGATACGCAGTATTTT
d_call: NA; v_call: TRBV2; clone_size: many; j_call: TRBJ2-2; cdr3_aa: CASTGLNTGELFF; cdr3_nt: TGTGCCAGCACCGGGCTCAACACCGGGGAGCTGTTTTTT
d_call: NA; v_call: TRBV7-9; clone_size: NA; j_call: TRBJ2-5; cdr3_aa: CASSSRHQETQYF; cdr3_nt: TGTGCCAGCAGCTCTCGTCACCAAGAGACCCAGTACTTC
d_call: NA; v_call: TRBV18; clone_size: NA; j_call: TRBJ1-4; cdr3_aa: CASSPFGTDEKLFF; cdr3_nt: TGTGCCAGCTCACCCTTTGGGACCGATGAAAAACTGTTTTTT
d_call: NA; v_call: TRBV10-2; clone_size: NA; j_call: TRBJ1-4; cdr3_aa: CASKDDDPIEKLFF; cdr3_nt: TGCGCCAGCAAGGATGACGATCCTATAGAAAAACTGTTTTTT
d_call: NA; v_call: TRBV19; clone_size: NA; j_call: TRBJ2-3; cdr3_aa: CASSGPNTDTQYF; cdr3_nt: TGTGCCTCATCCGGGCCCAACACAGATACGCAGTATTTT
d_call: TRBD1; v_call: TRBV28; clone_size: NA; j_call: TRBJ1-5; cdr3_aa: CASREGQTNQPQHF; cdr3_nt: TGTGCCAGCAGAGAGGGACAGACGAATCAGCCCCAGCATTTT
d_call: NA; v_call: TRBV28; clone_size: NA; j_call: TRBJ2-6; cdr3_aa: CASRQQGIAGANVLTF; cdr3_nt: TGTGCCAGCAGACAACAGGGTATCGCTGGGGCCAACGTCCTGACTTTC
d_call: NA; v_call: TRBV23-1; clone_size: once; j_call: TRBJ2-7; cdr3_aa: CASSRTTAYEQYF; cdr3_nt: TGCGCCAGCAGTCGAACGACAGCCTACGAGCAGTACTTC
d_call: NA; v_call: TRBV10-3; clone_size: NA; j_call: TRBJ2-5; cdr3_aa: CAISDRLPGGTQYF; cdr3_nt: TGTGCCATCAGTGACCGACTACCCGGGGGGACCCAGTACTTC
d_call: NA; v_call: TRBV5-1; clone_size: NA; j_call: TRBJ1-1; cdr3_aa: CASSPTASWDTEAFF; cdr3_nt: TGCGCCAGCAGCCCAACGGCCTCTTGGGACACTGAAGCTTTCTTT
d_call: TRBD1; v_call: TRBV18; clone_size: few; j_call: TRBJ1-1; cdr3_aa: CASSSTGMGTEAFF; cdr3_nt: TGTGCCAGCTCCTCGACAGGGATGGGGACTGAAGCTTTCTTT
d_call: NA; v_call: TRBV5-1; clone_size: NA; j_call: TRBJ2-1; cdr3_aa: CASGTNSGGPDNEQFF; cdr3_nt: TGCGCCAGTGGGACCAACTCAGGAGGGCCGGACAATGAGCAGTTCTTC
d_call: NA; v_call: TRBV28; clone_size: NA; j_call: TRBJ1-6; cdr3_aa: CASVASRAFSYNSPLHF; cdr3_nt: TGTGCCAGCGTAGCTAGCAGGGCCTTCTCCTATAATTCACCCCTCCACTTT
d_call: NA; v_call: TRBV12-1; clone_size: NA; j_call: TRBJ2-7; cdr3_aa: CASSFPCNADRGTYEQYF; cdr3_nt: TGTGCCAGCAGCTTTCCCTGTAACGCAGACAGGGGTACCTACGAGCAGTACTTC
d_call: NA; v_call: TRBV2; clone_size: NA; j_call: TRBJ2-2; cdr3_aa: CASSEMGGANTGELFF; cdr3_nt: TGTGCCAGCAGTGAAATGGGGGGCGCAAACACCGGGGAGCTGTTTTTT
d_call: TRBD1; v_call: TRBV19; clone_size: NA; j_call: TRBJ2-2; cdr3_aa: CASSLQGTGELFF; cdr3_nt: TGTGCCAGTAGCTTACAGGGGACCGGGGAGCTGTTTTTT
d_call: TRBD1; v_call: TRBV11-3; clone_size: NA; j_call: TRBJ2-7; cdr3_aa: CASSRTGAEQYF; cdr3_nt: TGTGCCAGCAGCCGAACAGGGGCCGAGCAGTACTTC
d_call: NA; v_call: TRBV11-3; clone_size: NA; j_call: TRBJ2-1; cdr3_aa: CASSFPFSSEQFF; cdr3_nt: TGTGCCAGCAGCTTCCCCTTTTCAAGTGAGCAGTTCTTC
d_call: NA; v_call: TRBV7-9; clone_size: few; j_call: TRBJ1-1; cdr3_aa: CASSSRVTTENTEAFF; cdr3_nt: TGTGCCAGCAGCAGCCGAGTCACGACAGAGAACACTGAAGCTTTCTTT
d_call: TRBD1; v_call: TRBV6-5; clone_size: NA; j_call: TRBJ2-2; cdr3_aa: CASKGATGELFF; cdr3_nt: TGTGCCAGCAAGGGGGCCACCGGGGAGCTGTTTTTT
d_call: TRBD2; v_call: TRBV7-3; clone_size: NA; j_call: TRBJ2-7; cdr3_aa: CASSPRTSGREEQYF; cdr3_nt: TGTGCCAGCAGCCCTCGGACTAGCGGGAGGGAAGAGCAGTACTTC
d_call: NA; v_call: TRBV19; clone_size: NA; j_call: TRBJ2-6; cdr3_aa: CASRDARAGANVLTF; cdr3_nt: TGTGCCAGTAGGGACGCGCGGGCTGGGGCCAACGTCCTGACTTTC
d_call: NA; v_call: TRBV18; clone_size: few; j_call: TRBJ1-5; cdr3_aa: CASSPGPRAQPQHF; cdr3_nt: TGTGCCAGCTCACCGGGCCCCAGGGCTCAGCCCCAGCATTTT
d_call: NA; v_call: TRBV30; clone_size: NA; j_call: TRBJ2-2; cdr3_aa: CAWNRFRGEGGELFF; cdr3_nt: TGTGCCTGGAACCGCTTCAGGGGCGAGGGCGGGGAGCTGTTTTTT
d_call: NA; v_call: TRBV7-9; clone_size: NA; j_call: TRBJ2-7; cdr3_aa: CASSLWAGSASKFYEQYF; cdr3_nt: TGTGCCAGCAGCTTATGGGCAGGCAGTGCGTCAAAATTCTACGAGCAGTACTTC
d_call: NA; v_call: TRBV7-8; clone_size: NA; j_call: TRBJ2-5; cdr3_aa: CASSSQLGETQYF; cdr3_nt: TGTGCCAGCAGCTCCCAGTTAGGAGAGACCCAGTACTTC
d_call: TRBD2; v_call: TRBV18; clone_size: NA; j_call: TRBJ2-2; cdr3_aa: CASSPVAGGPTGELFF; cdr3_nt: TGTGCCAGCTCACCAGTAGCGGGAGGGCCCACCGGGGAGCTGTTTTTT
d_call: TRBD1; v_call: TRBV4-2; clone_size: NA; j_call: TRBJ2-1; cdr3_aa: CASSASFGQGAGEQFF; cdr3_nt: TGTGCCAGCAGTGCCTCCTTCGGACAGGGGGCCGGTGAGCAGTTCTTC
d_call: TRBD1; v_call: TRBV28; clone_size: NA; j_call: TRBJ1-5; cdr3_aa: CASSWTGDWSNQPQHF; cdr3_nt: TGTGCCAGCAGTTGGACAGGGGATTGGAGCAATCAGCCCCAGCATTTT
d_call: NA; v_call: TRBV6-6; clone_size: many; j_call: TRBJ2-5; cdr3_aa: CASSYGDKYQETQYF; cdr3_nt: TGTGCCAGCAGTTACGGCGACAAGTACCAAGAGACCCAGTACTTC
d_call: TRBD1; v_call: TRBV5-1; clone_size: few; j_call: TRBJ1-6; cdr3_aa: CASSVGDSSYNSPLHF; cdr3_nt: TGCGCCAGCAGCGTAGGGGACAGCTCCTATAATTCACCCCTCCACTTT
d_call: TRBD1; v_call: TRBV5-4; clone_size: NA; j_call: TRBJ1-2; cdr3_aa: CASSLDRGSYGYTF; cdr3_nt: TGTGCCAGCAGCTTGGACAGGGGGTCATATGGCTACACCTTC
d_call: NA; v_call: TRBV6-8; clone_size: few; j_call: TRBJ2-7; cdr3_aa: CASRARGRHEQYF; cdr3_nt: TGTGCCAGCAGAGCCAGGGGTCGGCACGAGCAGTACTTC
d_call: NA; v_call: TRBV10-2; clone_size: NA; j_call: TRBJ1-5; cdr3_aa: CASSESGGNQPQHF; cdr3_nt: TGCGCCAGCAGTGAATCAGGGGGCAATCAGCCCCAGCATTTT
d_call: NA; v_call: TRBV2; clone_size: NA; j_call: TRBJ2-7; cdr3_aa: CASVGVEQYF; cdr3_nt: TGTGCCAGCGTCGGTGTTGAGCAGTACTTC